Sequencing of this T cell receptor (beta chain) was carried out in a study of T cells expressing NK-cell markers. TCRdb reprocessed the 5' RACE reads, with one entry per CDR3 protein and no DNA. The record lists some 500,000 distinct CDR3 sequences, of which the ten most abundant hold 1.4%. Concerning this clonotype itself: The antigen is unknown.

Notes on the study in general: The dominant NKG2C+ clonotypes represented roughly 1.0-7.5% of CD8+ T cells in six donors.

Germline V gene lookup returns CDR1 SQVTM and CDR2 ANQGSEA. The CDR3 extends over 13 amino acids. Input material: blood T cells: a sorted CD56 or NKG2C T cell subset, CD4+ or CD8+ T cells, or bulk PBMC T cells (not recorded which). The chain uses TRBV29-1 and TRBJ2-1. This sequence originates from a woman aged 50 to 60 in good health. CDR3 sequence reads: CSVRTPSYNEQFF.